This TCR beta chain was found in a study of monozygotic twins with inflammatory bowel disease. TCRdb re-analyzed the 5' RACE reads; it lists each CDR3 protein once, without DNA. The sample holds approximately 330,000 distinct CDR3 sequences. Study-wide results and limits: Compared with healthy co-twins, IBD patients showed reduced TCRbeta repertoire diversity by inverse Simpson. A single strong IBD-associated signal or clonotype was not supported by the findings. Researchers report that IBD patients shared fewer clonotypes with others than healthy twins, especially amid disease activity. Differences in immunosuppressive treatment may have been a source of added variability in patient repertoires.

Of note for this clonotype: Its antigen is still unknown.

There are 13 residues in the CDR3. The germline gives CDR1 DFQATT, CDR2 SNEGSKA (reference sequence). Material: blood. The V and J genes are TRBV20-1 and TRBJ1-1. This sequence was found in a human donor with ulcerative colitis or Crohn's disease, or a healthy co-twin of an affected twin (not recorded which). Here the CDR3 reads CSGTHGTNTEAFF.